The T cell receptor (beta chain) described here comes from a study of T cell changes during pregnancy in multiple sclerosis. Using immunoSEQ multiplex PCR, the repertoire was profiled, and TCRdb retains in-frame clones only, with some absent. The sample consists of 65,000 to 85,000 clones, approximately 90% of them appearing once. J was trimmed by 6 bases and V by 6 bases; bases with no gene match: 7. This CDR3 region has 14 residues. Germline loops: CDR1 GTSNPN, CDR2 SVGIG (reference sequence). This sequence was found in a female donor with multiple sclerosis, enrolled in a pregnancy study. Sequences were derived from peripheral blood, sampled in the third trimester of pregnancy. The chain links TRBV30 to TRBJ2-3; 12 bases are a match to TRBD2. The CDR3 region is CACNLAGGMDTQYF. CDR3 nucleotides: TGTGCCTGCAACCTAGCGGGGGGGATGGATACGCAGTATTTT. The whole variable domain, remainder taken from reference TRBV30 and TRBJ2-3, is SQTIHQWPATLVQPVGSPLSLECTVEGTSNPNLYWYRQAAGRGLQLLFYSVGIGQISSEVPQNLSASRPQDRQFILSSKKLLLSDSGFYLCACNLAGGMDTQYFGPGTRLTVL.